This T cell receptor beta chain was observed in a study of T cell repertoires in cytomegalovirus infection. Study overall: HLA-B-restricted CMV epitopes that are well studied, plus recently identified HLA-C-restricted ones, were used by the study. Public TCR beta signatures indicated both CMV infection and matching HLA type. Overall study results and limits: Individuals carrying CMV plus the relevant HLA were identified by cumulative frequency of public TCR beta families.

TCRdb analysed the reads with MiXCR anew, one entry per CDR3 protein. The sample lists around 360,000 distinct CDR3 sequences; about 35% were seen once. This clonotype was picked up many times. Its antigen is currently unknown. The CDR3 loop spans 13 amino acids. Germline V gene data show CDR1 as SGHTA and CDR2 as FQGNSA. Trimming removed 6 bases at V and 5 bases at J, with 11 bases between. The V call is TRBV7-2, the J call TRBJ1-5, with no clear D. This material consisted of cultured PBMCs, taken from culture after CMV antigen stimulation. This receptor was obtained from a human donor in good health (CMV status not recorded). Some clones in this sample may be carry-over from other donors' samples. CDR3 DNA: TGTGCCAGCAGTCCCCTCGTGGATCAGCCCCAGCATTTT. Its translation is CASSPLVDQPQHF.